This T cell receptor (beta chain) comes out of a study of cytomegalovirus exposure and HLA in healthy donors. Remarks on this clone: Antigen specificity is unknown.

V was trimmed by 0 bases and J by 7 bases, leaving 12 bases between them. This CDR3 contains 14 residues. The germline CDR1 and CDR2 sequences are SGHTA and FQGNSA. PCR employed 60 Vbeta and 13 Jbeta primers. Here immunoSEQ multiplex PCR was the method, and the copy in TCRdb shows in-frame clones only, minus some. The table lists about 180,000 clones, around 77% of them singletons. General study findings and limits: The study found most TCR sequences rare, yet found some public TCRs in many donors.

The sequence was obtained from a man aged 60 to 69 in good health and CMV-seronegative. This chain uses TRBV7-2 with TRBJ1-2, with D perhaps matching TRBD1 (6 bases). The sequencing sample was made of PBMCs. Here the CDR3 reads CASSLASGASGYTF. The DNA of the CDR3 is TGTGCCAGCAGCTTAGCATCAGGGGCAAGTGGCTACACCTTC. The variable domain in full, completed from reference TRBV7-2 and TRBJ1-2, reads GAGVSQSPSNKVTEKGKDVELRCDPISGHTALYWYRQSLGQGLEFLIYFQGNSAPDKSGLPSDRFSAERTGGSVSTLTIQRTQQEDSAVYLCASSLASGASGYTFGSGTRLTVV.